This record looks at one TCR beta chain sequence and its context. The sample originates from a study of shared clonotypes between healthy human individuals. TCRdb's table, derived via immunoSEQ multiplex PCR, lists solely in-frame clones and lacks some. This repertoire shows approximately 500,000 clones, less than 96% found once; its top ten account for approximately 0.06%. Germline CDR1 SGHRS, CDR2 YFSETQ. The CDR3 is 13 residues long. V was clipped by 5 bases and J by 7 bases, with 15 bases between them. Sequencing used naive CD4+ T cells sorted from blood. Subset here: CD45RA+ positively selected. This chain links TRBV5-1 with TRBJ1-1, with D possibly matching TRBD1 (5 bases). This TCR derives from a woman aged 25-40 years in good health. The CDR3 sequence: CASSATGTFEAFF. CDR3 coding DNA: TGCGCCAGCAGTGCGACCGGGACCTTTGAAGCTTTCTTT.